This is a list of T cell receptor beta chains from one sample in a study of response to subunit inactivated influenza vaccine. In TCRdb, the RT-PCR reads were re-called with MiXCR into one record per CDR3 protein. The sample has just over 300,000 distinct CDR3 sequences, roughly 22% seen once. The starting material was PBMCs from blood, obtained about 20 months after vaccination. The receptors originated from a man aged 50 to 75 who received an inactivated influenza vaccine. Both conserved end residues are part of each CDR3. Fields, in order: V gene, D gene, J gene, CDR3 length, clone size, CDR3 DNA, CDR3 protein. A D gene is named only where the DNA matches it firmly. Expanded clones are given a class, and other clones once, few, many or no size at all.

V gene: TRBV5-6
D gene: TRBD1
J gene: TRBJ1-6
CDR3 length: 15
clone size: NA
CDR3 DNA: TGTGCCAGCAGCCGCCGGGACAGGGGAGATTCACCCCTCCACTTT
CDR3 protein: CASSRRDRGDSPLHF

V gene: TRBV11-1
D gene: NA
J gene: TRBJ2-5
CDR3 length: 15
clone size: NA
CDR3 DNA: TGTGCCAGCAGCTTATTGGGCAGTAGGAAAGAGACCCAGTACTTC
CDR3 protein: CASSLLGSRKETQYF

V gene: TRBV2
D gene: TRBD1
J gene: TRBJ1-3
CDR3 length: 16
clone size: few
CDR3 DNA: TGTGCCAGCAGCCGTTGGACAGGGGGTTTAGGAAACACCATATATTTT
CDR3 protein: CASSRWTGGLGNTIYF

V gene: TRBV11-2
D gene: TRBD2
J gene: TRBJ2-1
CDR3 length: 21
clone size: once
CDR3 DNA: TGTGCCAGCAGCTTAGTTGCAGTTCTGTTTGAAGCAGCGGGAGTTCTCAATGAGCAGTTCTTC
CDR3 protein: CASSLVAVLFEAAGVLNEQFF

V gene: TRBV24-1
D gene: NA
J gene: TRBJ1-5
CDR3 length: 13
clone size: few
CDR3 DNA: TGTGCCACCAGTGAGGGGGGCAATCAGCCCCAGCATTTT
CDR3 protein: CATSEGGNQPQHF

V gene: TRBV27
D gene: TRBD1
J gene: TRBJ1-5
CDR3 length: 15
clone size: NA
CDR3 DNA: TGTGCCAGCAGTTTCAGGGGGCTCGGTAATCAGCCCCAGCATTTT
CDR3 protein: CASSFRGLGNQPQHF

V gene: TRBV3-1
D gene: NA
J gene: TRBJ1-5
CDR3 length: 15
clone size: NA
CDR3 DNA: TGTGCCAGCAGCCAAGGATTGGATAGCAATCAGCCCCAGCATTTT
CDR3 protein: CASSQGLDSNQPQHF

V gene: TRBV4-2
D gene: NA
J gene: TRBJ1-2
CDR3 length: 15
clone size: NA
CDR3 DNA: TGTGCCAGCAGCCAAGAGCGTGACCGGTCCTATGGCTACACCTTC
CDR3 protein: CASSQERDRSYGYTF

V gene: TRBV15
D gene: TRBD1
J gene: TRBJ1-1
CDR3 length: 15
clone size: NA
CDR3 DNA: TGTGCCACCAGCAGGCCGGGACAGTTGAACACTGAAGCTTTCTTT
CDR3 protein: CATSRPGQLNTEAFF

V gene: TRBV11-2
D gene: TRBD1
J gene: TRBJ2-7
CDR3 length: 12
clone size: few
CDR3 DNA: TGTGCCAGCAGCTACGACAGGGGCGAGCAGTACTTC
CDR3 protein: CASSYDRGEQYF

V gene: TRBV6-6
D gene: NA
J gene: TRBJ2-5
CDR3 length: 12
clone size: once
CDR3 DNA: TGTGCCAGCAGCCGACTCGAGGGGGCCCAGTACTTC
CDR3 protein: CASSRLEGAQYF

V gene: TRBV5-1
D gene: TRBD1
J gene: TRBJ1-1
CDR3 length: 16
clone size: few
CDR3 DNA: TGCGCCAGCAGCATCGGACAGGGGGGTCGGAGCACTGAAGCTTTCTTT
CDR3 protein: CASSIGQGGRSTEAFF

V gene: TRBV20-1
D gene: TRBD1
J gene: TRBJ1-1
CDR3 length: 13
clone size: NA
CDR3 DNA: TGCAGTGCTACCCAGGGGGCGTACACTGAAGCTTTCTTT
CDR3 protein: CSATQGAYTEAFF

V gene: TRBV29-1
D gene: NA
J gene: TRBJ1-2
CDR3 length: 14
clone size: many
CDR3 DNA: TGCAGCGTAGGCCCCGATATGGGTAACTATGGCTACACCTTC
CDR3 protein: CSVGPDMGNYGYTF

V gene: TRBV19
D gene: NA
J gene: TRBJ1-4
CDR3 length: 15
clone size: few
CDR3 DNA: TGTGCCAGTCATCCCGGCGGGAAAGCGGCCGAAAAACTGTTTTTT
CDR3 protein: CASHPGGKAAEKLFF

V gene: TRBV12-3/TRBV12-4
D gene: NA
J gene: TRBJ1-6
CDR3 length: 16
clone size: many
CDR3 DNA: TGTGCCAGCGGGTCTCTCAGGAGCTCCTATAATTCACCCCTCCACTTT
CDR3 protein: CASGSLRSSYNSPLHF

V gene: TRBV4-1
D gene: TRBD2
J gene: TRBJ2-3
CDR3 length: 17
clone size: NA
CDR3 DNA: TGCGCCAGCAGCCAGTATACCGGGACTAGCGGCACAGATACGCAGTATTTT
CDR3 protein: CASSQYTGTSGTDTQYF

V gene: TRBV4-2
D gene: NA
J gene: TRBJ2-7
CDR3 length: 14
clone size: NA
CDR3 DNA: TGTGCCAGCAGCCAGGGGCCCGCCGCGGGGGAGCAGTACTTC
CDR3 protein: CASSQGPAAGEQYF

V gene: TRBV12-3/TRBV12-4
D gene: NA
J gene: TRBJ2-6
CDR3 length: 16
clone size: few
CDR3 DNA: TGTGCCAGCAGCCCTGGACAGAGCTCTGGGGCCAACGTCCTGACTTTC
CDR3 protein: CASSPGQSSGANVLTF

V gene: TRBV12-3/TRBV12-4
D gene: TRBD2
J gene: TRBJ2-1
CDR3 length: 15
clone size: NA
CDR3 DNA: TGTGCCAGCAATATAGCGGGCCTGGGACACAATGAGCAGTTCTTC
CDR3 protein: CASNIAGLGHNEQFF

V gene: TRBV20-1
D gene: NA
J gene: TRBJ1-5
CDR3 length: 15
clone size: few
CDR3 DNA: TGCAGTGCTAGAGACGGAGGGCGTAACAATCAGCCCCAGCATTTT
CDR3 protein: CSARDGGRNNQPQHF

V gene: TRBV20-1
D gene: NA
J gene: TRBJ1-1
CDR3 length: 11
clone size: many
CDR3 DNA: TGCAGTGCCCCATCATGGGGGGTAGCTTTCTTT
CDR3 protein: CSAPSWGVAFF

V gene: TRBV7-3
D gene: NA
J gene: TRBJ2-1
CDR3 length: 13
clone size: few
CDR3 DNA: TGTGCCAGCCAGGACGGGAGAAACAATGAGCAGTTCTTC
CDR3 protein: CASQDGRNNEQFF

V gene: TRBV4-1
D gene: NA
J gene: TRBJ1-6
CDR3 length: 16
clone size: many
CDR3 DNA: TGCGCCAGCAGCCAAGGTCGGGGGGGGGTACGTTCACCCCTCCACTTT
CDR3 protein: CASSQGRGGVRSPLHF

V gene: TRBV10-3
D gene: NA
J gene: TRBJ1-2
CDR3 length: 13
clone size: few
CDR3 DNA: TGTGCCATCAGTGAAGAGGGGAACTATGGCTACACCTTC
CDR3 protein: CAISEEGNYGYTF

V gene: TRBV29-1
D gene: TRBD1
J gene: TRBJ1-5
CDR3 length: 14
clone size: many
CDR3 DNA: TGCAGCGTAGAGACAGGGTATAGCAATCAGCCCCAGCATTTT
CDR3 protein: CSVETGYSNQPQHF

V gene: TRBV29-1
D gene: NA
J gene: TRBJ2-5
CDR3 length: 13
clone size: few
CDR3 DNA: TGCAGCGTTTCAAGGGGCGGGATGGAGACCCAGTACTTC
CDR3 protein: CSVSRGGMETQYF

V gene: TRBV6-2/TRBV6-3
D gene: TRBD2
J gene: TRBJ2-7
CDR3 length: 17
clone size: few
CDR3 DNA: TGTGCCAGCAGTTACTCGCTAACCGGGACTAGCGCTTACGAGCAGTACTTC
CDR3 protein: CASSYSLTGTSAYEQYF

V gene: TRBV3-1
D gene: TRBD1
J gene: TRBJ2-4
CDR3 length: 12
clone size: few
CDR3 DNA: TGTGCCAGCAGCGATTCGGGACAGCGTACATACTTC
CDR3 protein: CASSDSGQRTYF

V gene: TRBV5-1
D gene: NA
J gene: TRBJ1-2
CDR3 length: 15
clone size: many
CDR3 DNA: TGCGCCAGCAGCTTGACCTGGAATGAGAACTATGGCTACACCTTC
CDR3 protein: CASSLTWNENYGYTF